These 5 T cell receptor beta chains were sequenced from one sample in a study of cytomegalovirus exposure and HLA in healthy donors. PCR was performed using 60 Vbeta and 13 Jbeta primers. Data came from immunoSEQ multiplex PCR; TCRdb stores just in-frame clones and leaves some out. Of 200,000 or so clones listed, about three quarters are singletons. The source material was PBMCs. The receptors were gathered from a man aged 35 to 55 in good health and CMV-seronegative.

This sequence joins TRBV7-9 and TRBJ2-5; possible D gene TRBD1, 5 bases. The DNA end favors TRBJ2-7, so the J call may be wrong. The CDR3 contains 15 residues. CDR1 and CDR2 from the germline V gene are SEHNR and FQNEAQ (reference sequence). The CDR3 sequence: CASSLKGPKGYEQYF. As DNA, the CDR3 is TGTGCCAGCAGCTTAAAGGGGCCGAAGGGCTACGAGCAGTACTTC.

The J gene is TRBJ1-1, the V gene TRBV18; weak D call: TRBD1 (6 bases). The V end was cut by 2 bases, the J end by 1 base, with 11 bases between. Germline V gene data show CDR1 as KGHSH and CDR2 as LQKENI. CDR3 size: 15 residues. DNA for the CDR3: TGTGCCAGCTCACCAATGGGCAGGGGGAACACTGAAGCTTTCTTT. Translating gives CASSPMGRGNTEAFF.

The gene calls are TRBV19 and TRBJ2-3; D gene unclear. CDR1 LNHDA and CDR2 SQIVND come from the germline V gene (reference sequence). V lost 11 bases, J lost 6 bases, and 18 bases lay in between. The CDR3 totals 13 residues. The CDR3 nucleotides are TGTGCCGTCCAGACTGGAACGAGGGATACGCAGTATTTT. It codes for CAVQTGTRDTQYF.

The J gene is TRBJ1-5, the V gene TRBV5-1; TRBD1 agrees at 9 bases. The CDR3 totals 15 residues. Trimming removed 3 bases from V and 7 bases from J; junction bases left unmatched: 8. Germline CDR1 and CDR2: SGHRS and YFSETQ. The CDR3: CASSWGQGPGQPQHF. CDR3 nucleotide sequence: TGCGCCAGCAGCTGGGGACAGGGACCTGGGCAGCCCCAGCATTTT.

The chain joins TRBV15 to TRBJ2-7, with 7 nucleotides matching TRBD2. Germline V CDR1 and CDR2: LNHNV, YYDKDF (reference sequence). The CDR3 is 16 amino acids. The ends lost 3 bases at V and 5 bases at J; junction bases unmatched: 13. The CDR3 nucleotides read TGTGCCACCAGCAGTGGTATAACGGGAGGTATAAACGAGCAGTACTTC. This encodes CATSSGITGGINEQYF. Variable domain in full (rest from reference TRBV15 and TRBJ2-7): DAMVIQNPRYQVTQFGKPVTLSCSQTLNHNVMYWYQQKSSQAPKLLFHYYDKDFNNEADTPDNFQSRRPNTSFCFLDIRSPGLGDTAMYLCATSSGITGGINEQYFGPGTRLTVT.